The TCR beta chain described here comes from a study of blood T cell repertoires in COVID-19. Across the study: Both acute and convalescent COVID-19 samples were obtained from the United States, Italy and Spain. PBMCs, B-cell-depleted T cells, or T cells were the source of the cDNA or gDNA that made up the material.

Germline V gene lookup returns CDR1 MNHEY and CDR2 SMNVEV (reference sequence). V gave up 6 bases and J gave up 6 bases, with 17 bases separating them. This CDR3 has 14 amino acids. Per the original data handling: Researchers report that nucleated cell counts were estimated from reference gene primer amplification. The data were produced by immunoSEQ multiplex PCR, yet TCRdb's version contains in-frame clones alone and is incomplete. The DNA gave D and trimming, while V, J and clone size come from that table. The repertoire consists of 70,000 to 100,000 clones, with 70% to 85% occurring once and the leading ten covering about 4.2%.

This sequence joins TRBV27 and TRBJ1-2; D not resolved. Material: peripheral blood. The clonotype comes from a woman aged 50 to 60 with acute or convalescent COVID-19. For the CDR3, the DNA is TGTGCCAGCAGCACCTCCGGCGGTTTGGATGGCTACACCTTC. Translating it yields CASSTSGGLDGYTF.